This is a list of T cell receptor beta chains from one sample in a study of T cell repertoires in cytomegalovirus infection. These TCRs' antigens remain unknown. TCRdb called the reads again in MiXCR, with one record for every CDR3 protein. The sample has about 110,000 distinct CDR3 sequences; roughly 30% are singletons. The sequences come from CD8+ T cells from cultured PBMCs, collected from culture after CMV antigen stimulation. The source is a human donor in good health (CMV status not recorded). Some clones in this sample may be carry-over from other donors' samples. Both conserved end residues are part of each CDR3. A D gene is named only where the DNA matches it firmly. Where a row states a size, it is once, few, many or the class of an expanded clone; other rows omit it.

j_call d_call v_call clone_size cdr3_aa cdr3_nt
TRBJ1-4 - TRBV7-2 - CASGARGWEEKLFF TGTGCCAGCGGAGCCAGGGGTTGGGAGGAAAAACTGTTTTTT
TRBJ1-1 - TRBV6-8 - CASSSWLQGTEAFF TGTGCCAGCAGTTCCTGGCTACAGGGCACTGAAGCTTTCTTT
TRBJ2-1 TRBD2 TRBV6-6 - CASRPSGGRDNEQFF TGTGCCAGCAGACCTAGCGGGGGGCGCGACAATGAGCAGTTCTTC
TRBJ2-1 TRBD1 TRBV19 few CASSITGGPHNEQFF TGTGCCAGTAGTATAACAGGGGGCCCCCACAATGAGCAGTTCTTC
TRBJ2-3 TRBD1 TRBV7-8 - CASRQGRSVTQYF TGTGCCAGCCGACAGGGCAGATCGGTTACGCAGTATTTT
TRBJ2-5 TRBD2 TRBV4-2 - CASSQGETSGASETQYF TGTGCCAGCAGCCAAGGGGAGACTAGCGGGGCCTCAGAGACCCAGTACTTC
TRBJ2-7 - TRBV7-6 - CASSSKSSYEQYF TGTGCCAGCAGCTCGAAAAGCTCCTACGAGCAGTACTTC
TRBJ2-6 TRBD2 TRBV3-1 few CASSQEQTSGGSSGANVLTF TGTGCCAGCAGCCAAGAACAGACTAGCGGGGGGAGCTCTGGGGCCAACGTCCTGACTTTC
TRBJ2-2 - TRBV7-9 - CASSLTDFDTGELFF TGTGCCAGCAGCTTAACAGATTTTGACACCGGGGAGCTGTTTTTT
TRBJ2-7 - TRBV27 few CASSYNGGSYEQYF TGTGCCAGCAGTTACAACGGCGGCTCCTACGAGCAGTACTTC
TRBJ2-1 - TRBV2 - CASSEERFLPYNEQFF TGTGCCAGCAGTGAAGAGAGGTTTCTCCCCTACAATGAGCAGTTCTTC
TRBJ2-1 TRBD1 TRBV14 - CASSQAVGQAPYNEQFF TGTGCCAGCAGCCAAGCGGTTGGACAGGCGCCCTACAATGAGCAGTTCTTC
TRBJ1-6 - TRBV6-6 - CASSYSDLAATPLHF TGTGCCAGCAGTTACTCGGACCTAGCGGCTACACCCCTCCACTTT
TRBJ2-1 TRBD2 TRBV12-3/TRBV12-4 - CASKGRGDGYNEQFF TGTGCCAGCAAGGGGCGGGGGGACGGGTACAATGAGCAGTTCTTC
TRBJ1-5 - TRBV12-3/TRBV12-4 few CASTGGYSNQPQHF TGTGCCAGCACCGGCGGGTATAGCAATCAGCCCCAGCATTTT
TRBJ2-2 - TRBV12-3/TRBV12-4 few CASSPSPGTGELFF TGTGCCAGCAGTCCTTCCCCGGGGACCGGGGAGCTGTTTTTT
TRBJ2-5 - TRBV5-3 - CASSGTATQETQYF TGTGCCAGCAGCGGTACAGCTACACAAGAGACCCAGTACTTC
TRBJ1-1 - TRBV7-9 - CASSPPGRKNTEAFF TGTGCCAGCAGCCCCCCCGGGCGCAAGAACACTGAAGCTTTCTTT
TRBJ1-1 - TRBV6-1 many CASSDAVEAFF TGTGCCAGCAGTGACGCCGTTGAAGCTTTCTTT
TRBJ2-4 - TRBV14 - CASSQDGTRTPKNIQYF TGTGCCAGCAGCCAAGATGGTACTAGGACACCCAAAAACATTCAGTACTTC
TRBJ2-7 - TRBV27 - CASSLSNAEWDEQYF TGTGCCAGCAGTTTATCCAACGCCGAATGGGACGAGCAGTACTTC
TRBJ1-2 - TRBV28 - CASSPQSGGLAGYGYTF TGTGCCAGCAGCCCCCAAAGTGGGGGTCTCGCTGGGTATGGCTACACCTTC
TRBJ1-1 TRBD1 TRBV10-3 - CAIGQGNTEAFF TGTGCCATTGGACAGGGGAACACTGAAGCTTTCTTT
TRBJ2-1 TRBD2 TRBV29-1 few CSVEKRRTSGGFSYNEQFF TGCAGCGTTGAAAAGCGCAGGACTAGCGGGGGGTTCTCCTACAATGAGCAGTTCTTC
TRBJ1-2 - TRBV7-2 many CASSLARSWGAQGYTF TGTGCCAGCAGCTTAGCGCGGTCCTGGGGCGCGCAAGGCTACACCTTC
TRBJ2-7 TRBD2 TRBV7-8 - CASSLDSGGIHEQYF TGTGCCAGCAGCTTAGATAGCGGGGGGATCCACGAGCAGTACTTC
TRBJ2-1 - TRBV7-9 - CASSLGSGLNEQFF TGTGCCAGCAGCTTAGGGTCCGGGCTCAATGAGCAGTTCTTC
TRBJ2-3 TRBD2 TRBV6-6 few CASSYTSGGTDTQYF TGTGCCAGCAGTTATACTAGCGGGGGCACAGATACGCAGTATTTT
TRBJ2-1 - TRBV27 - CASSPTLSYNEQFF TGTGCCAGCAGTCCGACTCTGTCCTACAATGAGCAGTTCTTC
TRBJ2-5 - TRBV7-3 - CASSPRREKTQYF TGTGCCAGCAGCCCGCGGCGGGAAAAGACCCAGTACTTC
TRBJ1-2 - TRBV20-1 - CSARGTENYGYTF TGCAGTGCTAGAGGGACAGAGAACTATGGCTACACCTTC
TRBJ2-6 - TRBV27 few CASSLSGANVLTF TGTGCCAGCAGTTTATCTGGGGCCAACGTCCTGACTTTC
TRBJ2-3 TRBD2 TRBV2 - CASRRSGGASDTQYF TGTGCCAGCAGACGTAGCGGGGGGGCCTCAGATACGCAGTATTTT
TRBJ1-2 - TRBV24-1 - CATSDSRNDLIYGYTF TGTGCCACCAGTGATTCAAGGAACGACCTGATCTATGGCTACACCTTC
TRBJ1-5 - TRBV6-1 few CASSEERGASNQPQHF TGTGCCAGCAGTGAAGAACGGGGGGCGAGCAATCAGCCCCAGCATTTT
TRBJ1-2 TRBD1 TRBV2 - CASSEPGTGADYGYTF TGTGCCAGCAGTGAGCCCGGGACAGGGGCTGACTATGGCTACACCTTC
TRBJ2-2 - TRBV4-1 many CASSQGLRTGELFF TGCGCCAGCAGCCAAGGTCTTCGCACCGGGGAGCTGTTTTTT
TRBJ2-2 TRBD2 TRBV6-8 - CASSYSGGTGELFF TGTGCCAGCAGTTACTCGGGGGGGACCGGGGAGCTGTTTTTT
TRBJ2-3 - TRBV7-8 many CASSRVTGSTDTQYF TGTGCCAGCAGCCGTGTGACAGGAAGCACAGATACGCAGTATTTT
TRBJ2-5 TRBD2 TRBV5-6 few CASSLASGGETQYF TGTGCCAGCAGCTTGGCTAGCGGGGGGGAGACCCAGTACTTC
TRBJ1-1 - TRBV15 few CATSRLTANTEAFF TGTGCCACCAGCCGCCTGACAGCGAACACTGAAGCTTTCTTT
TRBJ2-7 - TRBV7-8 - CTSSLVGYEQYF TGTACCAGCAGCTTAGTAGGATACGAGCAGTACTTC
TRBJ1-2 - TRBV7-9 many CASSDPSDTGYTF TGTGCCAGCAGCGACCCCTCTGATACTGGCTACACCTTC
TRBJ1-2 - TRBV7-2 many CASSLDPGPDYGYTF TGTGCCAGCAGCTTAGATCCGGGACCGGACTATGGCTACACCTTC
TRBJ1-2 - TRBV27 - CASSLSRTYGYTF TGTGCCAGCAGTTTATCCCGGACCTATGGCTACACCTTC
TRBJ1-1 TRBD1 TRBV6-5 - CASSYSGTGDTEAFF TGTGCCAGCAGTTACTCGGGGACAGGGGACACTGAAGCTTTCTTT
TRBJ2-1 - TRBV7-2 few CASSLVPGGTYNEQFF TGTGCCAGCAGCTTAGTACCCGGGGGTACCTACAATGAGCAGTTCTTC
TRBJ2-2 TRBD1 TRBV6-1 - CASSRQGTLNTGELFF TGTGCCAGCAGCCGACAGGGGACCCTGAACACCGGGGAGCTGTTTTTT
TRBJ2-3 - TRBV2 few CASIFGGGYTDTQYF TGTGCCAGCATATTCGGAGGGGGGTACACAGATACGCAGTATTTT
TRBJ1-2 - TRBV13 few CASSPDLYGYTF TGTGCCAGCAGCCCCGATCTCTATGGCTACACCTTC
TRBJ2-1 TRBD2 TRBV7-6 many CASSLVGTTDNEQFF TGTGCCAGCAGCTTAGTTGGGACTACCGACAATGAGCAGTTCTTC
TRBJ2-3 TRBD1 TRBV7-9 once CASSPGTGTDTQYF TGTGCCAGCAGCCCAGGGACAGGCACAGATACGCAGTATTTT
TRBJ2-7 - TRBV6-1 few CASTPWEQTYEQYF TGTGCCAGCACCCCATGGGAACAGACCTACGAGCAGTACTTC
TRBJ2-1 TRBD2 TRBV20-1 many CSARELAGENMDEQFF TGCAGTGCTAGAGAGTTAGCGGGGGAGAATATGGATGAGCAGTTCTTC
TRBJ1-5 - TRBV7-8 many CASSLADGVSNQPQHF TGTGCCAGCAGCTTAGCGGATGGGGTTAGCAATCAGCCCCAGCATTTT
TRBJ1-4 - TRBV10-3 few CAISATNEKLFF TGTGCCATCAGTGCAACTAATGAAAAACTGTTTTTT
TRBJ2-1 - TRBV5-6 few CASSFGILYDGEQFF TGTGCCAGCAGCTTCGGGATCCTGTATGATGGTGAGCAGTTCTTC
TRBJ2-4 - TRBV5-6 - CASSFRLSGYIQYF TGTGCCAGCAGCTTTCGACTCTCGGGGTACATTCAGTACTTC
TRBJ2-5 TRBD2 TRBV3-1 - CASSPLAGGTETQYF TGTGCCAGCAGCCCCCTAGCGGGGGGGACGGAGACCCAGTACTTC
TRBJ1-1 - TRBV30 - CAWSATGNTEAFF TGTGCCTGGAGTGCCACAGGAAACACTGAAGCTTTCTTT